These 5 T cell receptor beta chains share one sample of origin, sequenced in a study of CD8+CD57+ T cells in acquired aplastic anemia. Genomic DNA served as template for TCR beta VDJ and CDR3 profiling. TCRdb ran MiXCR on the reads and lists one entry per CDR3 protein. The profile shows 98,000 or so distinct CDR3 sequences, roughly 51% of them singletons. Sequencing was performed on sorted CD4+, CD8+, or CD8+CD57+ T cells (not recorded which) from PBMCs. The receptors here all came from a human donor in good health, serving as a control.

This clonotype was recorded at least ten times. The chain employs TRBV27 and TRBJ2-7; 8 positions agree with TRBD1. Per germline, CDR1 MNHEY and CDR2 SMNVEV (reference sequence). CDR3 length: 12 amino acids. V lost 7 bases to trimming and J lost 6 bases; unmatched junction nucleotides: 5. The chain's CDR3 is CASKEQGGEQYF. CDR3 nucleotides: TGTGCCAGCAAGGAACAGGGGGGCGAGCAGTACTTC.

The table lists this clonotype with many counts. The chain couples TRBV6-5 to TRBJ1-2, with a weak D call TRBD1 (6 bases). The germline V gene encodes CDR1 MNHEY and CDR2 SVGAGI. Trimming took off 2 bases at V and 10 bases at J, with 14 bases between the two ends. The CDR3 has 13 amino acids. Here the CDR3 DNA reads TGTGCCAGCAGTTACCCGCAGGGGTCGTTCTACACCTTC. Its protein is CASSYPQGSFYTF.

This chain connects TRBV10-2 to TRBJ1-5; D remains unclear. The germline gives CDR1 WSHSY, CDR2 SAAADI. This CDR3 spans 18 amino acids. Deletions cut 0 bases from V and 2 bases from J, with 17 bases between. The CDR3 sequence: CASSESNYYESGNQPQHF. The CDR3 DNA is TGCGCCAGCAGTGAGTCGAACTATTATGAGTCGGGCAATCAGCCCCAGCATTTT.

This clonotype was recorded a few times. The CDR3 DNA reads as TGTGCCAGTTTTGGAGGGAGGTTCACCGGGGAGCTGTTTTTT. It specifies CASFGGRFTGELFF. The V gene is TRBV19, the J gene TRBJ2-2; TRBD2 might be the D (6 bases). In germline, CDR1 is LNHDA, CDR2 SQIVND (reference sequence). CDR3 length: 14 residues. V lost 8 bases to trimming and J lost 4 bases, with 14 bases between them. The variable domain in full, with the rest retrieved from reference TRBV19 and TRBJ2-2, is DGGITQSPKYLFRKEGQNVTLSCEQNLNHDAMYWYRQDPGQGLRLIYYSQIVNDFQKGDIAEGYSVSREKKESFPLTVTSAQKNPTAFYLCASFGGRFTGELFFGEGSRLTVL.

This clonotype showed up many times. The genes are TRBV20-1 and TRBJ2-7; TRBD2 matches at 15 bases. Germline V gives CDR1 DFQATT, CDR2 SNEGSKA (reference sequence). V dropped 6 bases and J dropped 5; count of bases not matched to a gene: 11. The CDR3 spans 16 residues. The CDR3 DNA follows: TGCAGTGCGATTGGACTAGCGGGGGGGCCATCGAACGAGCAGTACTTC. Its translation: CSAIGLAGGPSNEQYF.